Sequencing of this T cell receptor (beta chain) was carried out in a study of T-cell reconstitution after alpha-beta-depleted transplantation in children. Unique molecular identifiers were built into the TCRbeta library. In TCRdb, the PCR reads were re-called with MiXCR into one record per CDR3 protein. The repertoire holds hundreds of thousands of distinct CDR3 sequences, around 18% seen once, with around 3.3% in the top ten. V lost 1 base and J 10 bases, leaving 7 bases between the germline ends. Looked up from germline, CDR1 is SGHDN and CDR2 is FVKESK. CDR3 length: 11 amino acids. This clonotype was sampled from a human donor who donated a stem cell graft to a child with acute lymphoblastic leukemia. Sequencing used PBMCs from the stem cell graft donor, obtained from the stem cell graft. The rearrangement joins TRBV14 to TRBJ2-5; D not resolved. In DNA, the CDR3 is TGTGCCAGCAGCCAAGGGATCGACCAGTACTTC. Amino acids: CASSQGIDQYF.